Here is one T cell receptor (beta chain) with its context. Its antigen is as yet unknown. Sequencing used immunoSEQ multiplex PCR; TCRdb keeps in-frame clones, though not all of them. The sample has 85,000 to 90,000 clones; roughly 92% are singletons. The data are from a study of graft-versus-host responses after intestinal transplantation. Study observations and caveats: Individuals carrying graft-donor T cell macrochimerism showed high graft-versus-host to host-versus-graft clonal ratios in allografts.

V trimming: 6 bases; J trimming: 3 bases; junction bases outside the gene matches: 4. The germline V gene encodes CDR1 MDHEN and CDR2 SYDVKM. The CDR3 loop spans 13 amino acids. The specimen was unstimulated CD4+ T cells sorted from spleen or lymph node cells, collected before intestinal transplant. J is TRBJ2-7 and V is TRBV28; 8 bases map to TRBD1. The receptor was derived from a human donor who received an intestinal transplant. CDR3 residues: CASRTGGFYEQYF. For the CDR3, the DNA is TGTGCCAGCAGAACAGGGGGTTTCTACGAGCAGTACTTC.